This section outlines one T cell receptor (beta chain) sequence together with its context. This clonotype appeared a few times. The antigen it recognizes is unknown. One base away there is no much larger clone; base qualities are not given. The record originates from a study of vaccination and CD4 T cells after COVID-19 (dated 2022 in TCRdb). The study in broad terms: Convalescent patients had a positive SARS-CoV-2 result on nasal swab PCR, and of these patients, about ten had mild disease and one had severe disease. Participants received two doses of either the Pfizer-BioNTech BNT162b2 vaccine (n=8) or the Moderna mRNA-1273 vaccine (n=2). In 10 COVID-19 convalescent patients and a handful of infection-naive healthy vaccine recipients, the spike-specific CD4+ TCR repertoire before mRNA vaccination was compared with the repertoire after mRNA vaccination. Control cultures used a CEFX viral epitope pool as positive control, an HIV-1 Nef peptide pool as negative control, or no peptide. In the convalescent cohort there were six males and four females, among whom were two Hispanic individuals, seven Caucasians, two Asians and one multiracial person. Post-COVID blood samples from convalescent patients were collected a median of roughly 100 days after diagnosis, with a range of roughly 30 to 161 days. The time from the second vaccine dose to post-vaccine blood sampling had a median of roughly 77 days and ranged from about 13 to 250 days. Overlapping spike peptide pools from SARS-CoV-2 and from the common cold coronaviruses HCoV-NL63, HCoV-OC43 and HCoV-229E were used as culture stimuli.

Relative to germline, V is 0 bases shorter and J is 4 bases shorter, with 6 bases between their ends. The CDR3 has 13 amino acids, counting the end cysteine and phenylalanine. Here the CDR3 DNA is all that survives: 39 bases in frame from base 1. Taken from the germline V gene, the CDR1 and CDR2 loops are MRHNA and SNTAGT. Broader findings and caveats from the paper: The study included relatively few convalescent patients and did not analyze early timepoints after natural infection. Of the vaccine-specific clones found in convalescent patients, nearly all (304 of 307) were mono-reactive for SARS-CoV-2 spike instead of being cross-reactive with common cold coronaviruses. The median number of SARS-CoV-2-reactive clonotypes rose from about 23 after infection to around 40 after vaccination, but the change was not significant. In convalescent patients, a median about 90% of post-vaccine SARS-CoV-2-reactive clones were detected only after vaccination, and vaccine-specific priming was suggested by this finding.

Receptor libraries were prepared by PCR. DNA from cultured CD4+ T cells underwent TCR sequencing with the Oncomine TCR Beta short-read assay at the Johns Hopkins FTIC core. Genomic DNA was extracted from the cultured CD4+ T cells with the QIAamp micro DNA kit. The Oncomine TCR Beta libraries from cultured CD4+ T cells were pooled using unique dual indexes and then sequenced on an Illumina iSeq 100. Under the source paper's analysis protocol: Non-productive sequences were removed, and CDR3s not starting with C, not ending with F or W, or shorter than 7 amino acids were discarded. Antigen-specific clonotypes were identified using the MANAFEST web application through comparison of peptide-stimulated wells with reference and other culture wells. For a clone to be called positive, the clone needed an FDR below 0.05, an odds ratio above 5, and a productive frequency above 0.1% in at least two of three replicate wells. A clonotype was classed as cross-reactive if the clonotype showed significant expansion both in SARS-CoV-2 spike wells and in at least one common cold coronavirus spike condition. Levenshtein distances (stringdist) and unrooted phylogenetic trees (ape) in R version 3.6.1 were used to assess CDR3 homology. In TCRdb, the public reads were trimmed at Q25 with fastp and aligned with MiXCR, with productive beta chains retained. Rows with one shared CDR3 protein collapse into an entry with the most common genes and DNA. The V and J calls were not made by the authors but by TCRdb's processing. A total of over 12,000 distinct CDR3 sequences appear in this sample, 35% to 50% of them only once. About 8.1% of the sample rests with the top ten.

Interpreted using the paper, the treatment or condition label stands for: approximately nine-day PBMC culture with coronavirus spike peptide pools or control peptides (ViraFEST assay). The ViraFEST assay, used in the study, expanded antigen-specific T cells with peptide pools and then identified the expanded clonotypes through TCR sequencing. The convalescent patients' positive SARS-CoV-2 PCR tests were from March to December 2020, which was before the Alpha, Beta and Delta variants emerged in the United States. Each well held more than 1.5 million PBMCs cultured in IMDM containing about 5% human AB serum and roughly 10 IU/ml IL-2, with 8 to 10 ug/ml peptide pools added. Half of the culture medium was replaced with fresh IL-2-containing medium on days 3 and 7. After approximately eleven days of culture, CD4+ T cells were isolated by negative selection using the EasySep CD4+ T cell isolation kit. PBMCs were separated from whole blood using Ficoll-Paque Plus gradient centrifugation and then either used fresh or cryopreserved at -140C. Culture conditions were generally each tested in triplicate wells.

The material sequenced was CD4+ T cells from blood, cultured in vitro. The chain joins TRBV6-4 to TRBJ2-5; the D gene is not confidently resolved. The receptor comes from a human donor who had recovered from COVID-19. The DNA is as follows: TGTGCCAGCAGTGACTCGAGTCGAGAGACCCAGTACTTC. Its protein product is CASSDSSRETQYF.